These 9 T cell receptor beta chains were sequenced from one sample in a study of T cell responses to AZD1222 COVID-19 vaccine (dated by TCRdb to the early 2020s). The library was obtained by the immunoSEQ multiplex PCR assay. TCRdb holds this immuneACCESS table with in-frame rearrangements only. Some clones are missing; in checked studies, unresolved V genes explain under half, and the rest has no known cause. The sample data list about 130,000 clones, and about 85% of these were observed just once. The biggest ten clones account for 4.4% of the sample. The sample's time point label, decoded: baseline before first vaccination. Here the sequenced sample was peripheral blood, taken on day 0 of AZD1222 vaccination. These receptors originate from an adult in good health.

The chain combines TRBV19 with TRBJ2-6, with a weak D call TRBD2 (5 bases). CDR3 length: 17 amino acids. Germline V gene sequence: CDR1 LNHDA, CDR2 SQIVND (reference sequence). The germline V and J ends were trimmed by 6 bases and 0 bases, with 15 bases remaining between them. The CDR3 spells CASRSGEFLSGANVLTF. For the CDR3, the DNA is TGTGCCAGTAGGTCCGGGGAATTTCTCTCTGGGGCCAACGTCCTGACTTTC. Based on the CDR3 plus reference TRBV19 and TRBJ2-6, the full variable domain is DGGITQSPKYLFRKEGQNVTLSCEQNLNHDAMYWYRQDPGQGLRLIYYSQIVNDFQKGDIAEGYSVSREKKESFPLTVTSAQKNPTAFYLCASRSGEFLSGANVLTFGAGSRLTVL.

The CDR3 nucleotides read TGTGCCAGCAGCGTAGAAGGCACTACTCAAGAGACCCAGTACTTC. Residues: CASSVEGTTQETQYF. This chain uses TRBV9 with TRBJ2-5; no clear D gene. The CDR3 has 15 residues. Per germline, CDR1 SGDLS and CDR2 YYNGEE. V lost 0 bases and J lost 2, with 11 bases in between.

The chain employs TRBV4-3 and TRBJ2-7, with 10 bases matching TRBD2. Germline trimming cut 0 bases from V and 0 bases from J; bases unmatched to any gene: 2. The CDR3 length is 16 residues. The germline CDR1 and CDR2 sequences are LGHNA and YSLEER. The CDR3 region is CASSQEPSGGSYEQYF. The CDR3 DNA sequence: TGCGCCAGCAGCCAAGAGCCTAGCGGGGGCTCCTACGAGCAGTACTTC.

The chain employs TRBV6-2 or TRBV6-3 and TRBJ1-1; no clear D. The CDR3 length is 14 residues. V was pared by 0 bases and J by 2 bases, with 7 bases between. Per the germline V gene, CDR1 is MNHEY and CDR2 is SVGEGT. CDR3 bases: TGTGCCAGCAGTTACTCGACTGACAACACTGAAGCTTTCTTT. This sequence encodes CASSYSTDNTEAFF.

The gene calls are TRBV2 and TRBJ1-5, with D hard to call. Germline V gene lookup returns CDR1 SNHLY and CDR2 FYNNEI. This CDR3 region has 14 residues. With 6 bases removed from V and 6 bases from J, the gap between germline ends came to 15 bases. The CDR3 DNA is TGTGCCAGCAGCCGGACGTCGAAGGTTCAGCCCCAGCATTTT. It codes for CASSRTSKVQPQHF. The variable domain in full, completed from reference TRBV2 and TRBJ1-5, reads EPEVTQTPSHQVTQMGQEVILRCVPISNHLYFYWYRQILGQKVEFLVSFYNNEISEKSEIFDDQFSVERPDGSNFTLKIRSTKLEDSAMYFCASSRTSKVQPQHFGDGTRLSIL.

This clone has only a few counts. The chain couples TRBV5-1 to TRBJ1-2; 7 positions agree with TRBD1. The trim removed 4 bases at V and 3 bases at J, leaving 6 bases unmatched. Germline V gene sequence: CDR1 SGHRS, CDR2 YFSETQ. CDR3 length: 14 residues. CDR3 residues: CASSVGQAHYGYTF. The CDR3 DNA reads TGCGCCAGCAGCGTCGGACAGGCCCACTATGGCTACACCTTC.

The CDR3 DNA follows: TGTGCCAGCAGCTCATCTCAAGCGGGAGGAGAAAATGAGCAGTTCTTC. Amino acids: CASSSSQAGGENEQFF. The chain has TRBV7-6 and TRBJ2-1; TRBD2 matches at 9 bases. Germline V gives CDR1 SGHVS, CDR2 FNYEAQ. V shed 4 bases and J 7 bases; nucleotides not matched to a gene: 11. There are 16 residues in the CDR3.

J is TRBJ2-1 and V is TRBV10-2; possibly TRBD1 for D (6 bases). V gave up 7 bases and J gave up 7 bases, with 14 bases separating them. The CDR3 consists of 13 residues. Germline CDR1 and CDR2: WSHSY and SAAADI. The DNA of the CDR3 is TGCGCCAGCATACCACAGGGTACGAATGAGCAGTTCTTC. This codes for CASIPQGTNEQFF.

In its sample, this clone was seen a few times. V and J are TRBV5-1 and TRBJ1-1; 8 positions match TRBD1. The CDR3 is 15 residues long. CDR1 SGHRS and CDR2 YFSETQ come from the germline V gene. The ends lost 0 bases at V and 4 bases at J; junction bases unmatched: 5. CDR3 DNA sequence: TGCGCCAGCAGCTTGGGCGGACAGGGAGGCACTGAAGCTTTCTTT. Encoded protein: CASSLGGQGGTEAFF.